This entry lists 32 T cell receptor beta chains sequenced from one sample in a study of beta chain features in type 1 diabetes. Whole-study results and caveats: TCRB CDR3 length was moderately but significantly reduced in all four CD4+ subsets of Type 1 diabetes patients.

These receptors' targets are unknown. Since all of the isolated RNA was reverse transcribed, expressed TCRB transcripts were what got sequenced. Clones were sequenced by immunoSEQ multiplex PCR, and TCRdb holds only the in-frame ones, with some missing. The data contain 300,000 to 400,000 clones, around 9.3% of them singletons. Sample: central memory CD4+ T cells from blood. The receptor source for this set is a young man with type 1 diabetes.

This clone was counted only a few times. The chain has TRBV6-6 and TRBJ1-4; a possible D gene is TRBD1 (5 bases). The CDR3 is made up of 14 amino acids. Trimming shortened V by 6 bases and J by 5 bases, and 13 bases separated the two germline ends. Germline V CDR1 and CDR2: MNHNY, SVGAGI (reference sequence). The CDR3 sequence: CASSPDSRNEKLFF. In nucleotides, the CDR3 is TGTGCCAGCAGCCCCGACAGCAGAAATGAAAAACTGTTTTTT.

This clone was detected a few times. Distinct nucleotide sequences in the sample also encode this CDR3. The genes are TRBV28 and TRBJ1-1; D is unresolved. V dropped 2 bases and J dropped 4 bases, with 11 bases sitting between them. From germline, CDR1 is MDHEN and CDR2 SYDVKM. This CDR3 contains 14 residues. CDR3 protein: CASSLGGLGTEAFF. CDR3 DNA sequence: TGTGCCAGCAGTTTAGGAGGGTTGGGCACTGAAGCTTTCTTT.

This clone was seen many times. This chain connects TRBV28 to TRBJ2-4; possibly TRBD2 for D (5 bases). CDR1 is MDHEN, CDR2 SYDVKM, per germline. V lost 5 bases and J lost 7, with 15 bases in between. This CDR3 is 14 amino acids long. The CDR3 protein is CASSPPGGGNIQYF. The CDR3 DNA follows: TGTGCCAGCAGTCCTCCGGGCGGCGGGAACATTCAGTACTTC.

The table lists this clone with a few counts. This rearrangement joins TRBV9 to TRBJ1-4; D unclear. The V gene lost 0 bases and the J gene lost 3 bases, with 6 bases spanning the gap. Germline V lookup: CDR1 SGDLS, CDR2 YYNGEE. The CDR3 totals 14 residues. The CDR3 loop reads CASSVDGANEKLFF. DNA for the CDR3: TGTGCCAGCAGCGTAGACGGGGCTAATGAAAAACTGTTTTTT.

The chain joins TRBV5-6 to TRBJ1-1; a weak D match, TRBD1 (5 bases). V was trimmed by 3 bases and J by 0 bases, leaving 18 bases between them. This CDR3 region has 17 residues. Germline V gene sequence: CDR1 SGHDT, CDR2 YYEEEE. The CDR3 is CASSSGHTGSLNTEAFF. Here the CDR3 DNA reads TGTGCCAGCAGCTCTGGACATACGGGATCACTGAACACTGAAGCTTTCTTT.

The chain carries TRBV28 and TRBJ2-7; possible D gene TRBD2, 6 bases. There are 15 residues in the CDR3. Trimming left V 5 bases short and J 0 bases short, with 14 bases between. Germline lookup yields CDR1 MDHEN and CDR2 SYDVKM. The CDR3 loop is CASSPGTASSYEQYF. In DNA, the CDR3 is TGTGCCAGCAGTCCCGGGACTGCCTCCTCCTACGAGCAGTACTTC. Full variable domain (missing parts from reference TRBV28 and TRBJ2-7): DVKVTQSSRYLVKRTGEKVFLECVQDMDHENMFWYRQDPGLGLRLIYFSYDVKMKEKGDIPEGYSVSREKKERFSLILESASTNQTSMYLCASSPGTASSYEQYFGPGTRLTVT.

The J gene is TRBJ1-1, the V gene TRBV14; D is ambiguous. The CDR3 loop spans 17 amino acids. V lost 1 base and J 3 bases, leaving 18 bases between the germline ends. Per the germline V gene, CDR1 is SGHDN and CDR2 is FVKESK. CDR3 coding DNA: TGTGCCAGCAGCCAAGGAGGGCTGCTGGGCGGGGACACTGAAGCTTTCTTT. Translation gives CASSQGGLLGGDTEAFF.

The rearrangement joins TRBV6-6 to TRBJ2-7; tentatively, D is TRBD1 or TRBD2 (6 bases each). The CDR3 is 10 residues long. Germline V lookup: CDR1 MNHNY, CDR2 SVGAGI (reference sequence). The CDR3 nucleotides are TGTGCCAGCAGTTTCGGGGGCCCTAACGTC. It translates to CASSFGGPNV.

The gene calls are TRBV6-5 and TRBJ1-4; D not certain. The CDR3 has 12 residues. Between the trimmed V and J ends, which lost 8 bases and 0 bases, there was a span of 4 bases. The germline V gene has CDR1 MNHEY and CDR2 SVGAGI. The CDR3 spells CASQTTNEKLFF. The DNA of the CDR3 is TGTGCCAGCCAGACAACTAATGAAAAACTGTTTTTT.

This clone was recorded a few times. The chain is built from TRBV5-6 and TRBJ1-5; the D gene is possibly TRBD1 (6 bases). Germline V gene data show CDR1 as SGHDT and CDR2 as YYEEEE. Trimming left V 3 bases short and J 4 bases short, with 8 bases between. The CDR3 covers 13 residues. CDR3: CASSSQGNQPQHF. The DNA for the CDR3 is TGTGCCAGCAGCTCCCAGGGGAATCAGCCCCAGCATTTT.

V usage is TRBV6-1 and J usage is TRBJ2-3; no definite D call. Germline CDR1 is MNHNS and CDR2 is SASEGT. CDR3 length: 15 residues. Trimming shortened V by 2 bases and J by 2 bases, and 11 bases separated the two germline ends. The CDR3 spells CASSEKLRSTDTQYF. The CDR3 DNA sequence: TGTGCCAGCAGTGAAAAGCTGAGGTCCACAGATACGCAGTATTTT.

This clone was picked up a small number of times. The V gene is TRBV30, the J gene TRBJ1-1; 7 positions match TRBD1. CDR1 GTSNPN and CDR2 SVGIG come from the germline V gene (reference sequence). V was pared by 3 bases and J by 1 base, with 14 bases of the junction left unmatched. The CDR3 sequence is 17 residues long. As DNA, the CDR3 is TGTGCCTGGAGGACCAAACCTTACAGGGGACGGAACACTGAAGCTTTCTTT. Protein product: CAWRTKPYRGRNTEAFF.

Concerning this clone: The sample has other DNA sequences that encode this CDR3 too. J is TRBJ1-2 and V is TRBV30, with unresolved D. Germline V gene lookup returns CDR1 GTSNPN and CDR2 SVGIG (reference sequence). This CDR3 contains 12 residues. V was clipped by 0 bases and J by 6 bases, with 8 bases between them. CDR3 amino acids: CAWSVSRNGYTF. Here the CDR3 DNA reads TGTGCCTGGAGTGTATCCAGGAATGGCTACACCTTC.

V usage is TRBV4-3 and J usage is TRBJ1-6, with TRBD1 matching over 11 bases. Germline V CDR1 and CDR2: LGHNA, YSLEER. The V gene end was trimmed by 0 bases and the J gene end by 8 bases; junction bases not matched to a gene: 6. CDR3 size: 17 residues. CDR3 sequence reads: CASSQEPDRGLYSPLHF. CDR3 bases: TGCGCCAGCAGCCAAGAACCGGACAGGGGGCTTTATTCACCCCTCCACTTT.

This clone was seen only a few times. The chain employs TRBV28 and TRBJ1-5; D gene ambiguous. Between the trimmed V and J ends, which lost 2 bases and 5 bases, there was a span of 7 bases. The CDR3 is made up of 13 amino acids. Germline CDR1 MDHEN, CDR2 SYDVKM. As DNA, the CDR3 is TGTGCCAGCAGTTTACGGGGTCATCAGCCCCAGCATTTT. Encoded protein: CASSLRGHQPQHF.

This clone turned up a few times. The chain links TRBV2 to TRBJ2-5; no definite D call. CDR1 and CDR2 (germline): SNHLY, FYNNEI. V lost 0 bases and J lost 4, with 6 bases in between. The CDR3 extends over 13 amino acids. CDR3 DNA: TGTGCCAGCAGTGAAGCCCTAGTAGAGACCCAGTACTTC. It encodes CASSEALVETQYF.

The rearrangement joins TRBV5-4 to TRBJ2-3; 10 positions match TRBD2. Germline values: CDR1 SGHNT, CDR2 YYREEE (reference sequence). The CDR3 sequence is 14 residues long. Unmatched junction bases numbered 5, after V lost 4 bases and J lost 6 bases. The CDR3 is CASSRSGGADTQYF. CDR3 DNA: TGTGCCAGCAGCCGAAGCGGGGGGGCGGATACGCAGTATTTT.

This clone was counted a few times. V usage is TRBV29-1 and J usage is TRBJ2-3, with 7 bases identical to TRBD2. The germline V gene has CDR1 SQVTM and CDR2 ANQGSEA. This CDR3 spans 16 amino acids. Trimming removed 3 bases from V and 0 bases from J; junction bases left unmatched: 9. The CDR3 loop reads CSVDYASGSSTDTQYF. The CDR3 DNA reads TGCAGCGTTGACTACGCTAGCGGATCTAGCACAGATACGCAGTATTTT.

The rearrangement links TRBV29-1 to TRBJ1-2; a weak D match, TRBD1 (6 bases). Deletions cut 2 bases from V and 11 bases from J, with 9 bases between. The germline gives CDR1 SQVTM, CDR2 ANQGSEA. The CDR3 runs to 10 residues. CDR3 region: CSVEIRGYTF. The CDR3 DNA is TGCAGCGTTGAAATCAGGGGATACACCTTC.

There are a few counts of this clone. V usage is TRBV4-3 and J usage is TRBJ2-7; D gene ambiguous. Germline loops: CDR1 LGHNA, CDR2 YSLEER. The CDR3 spans 15 residues. Trimming pared 1 base from V and 1 base from J, leaving 11 bases between. The CDR3 region has the DNA TGCGCCAGCAGCCAAGGAGGTCCTTTTTCCTACGAGCAGTACTTC. As protein: CASSQGGPFSYEQYF.

The rearrangement links TRBV28 to TRBJ1-4, with D perhaps TRBD1 (6 bases). V was shortened by 2 bases and J by 8 bases, with 12 bases between the two germline ends. The germline gives CDR1 MDHEN, CDR2 SYDVKM. The CDR3 loop spans 14 amino acids. In DNA, the CDR3 is TGTGCCAGCAGTTTACTCTCCGGGACAGAAAAACTGTTTTTT. Amino acid sequence: CASSLLSGTEKLFF.

This chain links TRBV7-9 with TRBJ2-7; TRBD1 is a possible D gene (5 bases). The CDR3 extends over 12 amino acids. The V end was cut by 2 bases, the J end by 6 bases, with 8 bases between. In germline, CDR1 is SEHNR, CDR2 FQNEAQ (reference sequence). The CDR3 spells CASSLQGGEQYF. In nucleotides, the CDR3 is TGTGCCAGCAGCTTACAGGGCGGCGAGCAGTACTTC.

Many counts were recorded for this clone. CDR3 loop: CSVGETAFNNEQFF. DNA of the CDR3: TGCAGCGTTGGCGAGACAGCATTTAACAATGAGCAGTTCTTC. This chain joins TRBV29-1 and TRBJ2-1; tentative D call: TRBD1 (5 bases). Germline loops: CDR1 SQVTM, CDR2 ANQGSEA. This CDR3 spans 14 amino acids. Trimming left V 4 bases short and J 5 bases short, with 15 bases between.

The V and J genes are TRBV4-3 and TRBJ1-5; possibly TRBD1 for D (6 bases). The CDR3 is 16 amino acids. Trimming removed 0 bases at V and 4 bases at J, with 13 bases between. Germline assignment: CDR1 LGHNA and CDR2 YSLEER. CDR3 region: CASSQDYRAGNQPQHF. CDR3 DNA sequence: TGCGCCAGCAGCCAAGATTACAGGGCGGGTAATCAGCCCCAGCATTTT.

The chain recombines TRBV27 with TRBJ1-2; the match to TRBD1 covers 7 bases. This CDR3 comprises 15 residues. Per the germline V gene, CDR1 is MNHEY and CDR2 is SMNVEV (reference sequence). J was trimmed by 4 bases and V by 0 bases; bases with no gene match: 5. CDR3 protein: CASSLSIQGPYGYTF. CDR3 nucleotide sequence: TGTGCCAGCAGTTTATCAATACAGGGGCCCTATGGCTACACCTTC.

The chain couples TRBV5-1 to TRBJ2-7; a possible D gene is TRBD1 (6 bases). Germline V gene lookup returns CDR1 SGHRS and CDR2 YFSETQ. The V and J ends lost 4 bases and 4 bases respectively, with 12 bases between them. The length of the CDR3 is 13 residues. DNA for the CDR3: TGCGCCAGCAGCCTCCAGGACAGTTACGAGCAGTACTTC. Amino acid sequence: CASSLQDSYEQYF.

A few counts support this clone. The rearrangement links TRBV7-8 to TRBJ2-5; D is unclear. The CDR3 has 12 residues. CDR1 is SGHVS and CDR2 is FQNEAQ in the germline V gene. The V end lost 2 bases, the J end lost 5 bases, and 6 bases lay between the germline ends. Here the CDR3 reads CASSLSAETQYF. The CDR3, as DNA: TGTGCCAGCAGCTTAAGTGCCGAGACCCAGTACTTC. The entire variable domain, with the rest obtained from reference TRBV7-8 and TRBJ2-5, is as follows: GAGVSQSPRYKVAKRGQDVALRCDPISGHVSLFWYQQALGQGPEFLTYFQNEAQLDKSGLPSDRFFAERPEGSVSTLKIQRTQQEDSAVYLCASSLSAETQYFGPGTRLLVL.

The V and J genes are TRBV7-9 and TRBJ1-4; TRBD1 matches 7 bases. Germline V gene lookup returns CDR1 SEHNR and CDR2 FQNEAQ (reference sequence). The CDR3 is 15 residues long. The V gene end was trimmed by 6 bases and the J gene end by 5 bases; junction bases not matched to a gene: 9. CDR3 sequence (DNA): TGTGCCAGCAGTACCCGGACAGGAGAAAATGAAAAACTGTTTTTT. This gives the protein CASSTRTGENEKLFF.

There are a few counts of this clone. The V and J genes are TRBV10-3 and TRBJ1-3; tentatively, D is TRBD1 (5 bases). V lost 4 bases to trimming and J lost 11 bases, with 15 bases between them. CDR1 is ENHRY and CDR2 is SYGVKD in the germline V gene. The CDR3 is 13 amino acids. This CDR3 is CAISAEVGDAIYF. Here the CDR3 DNA reads TGTGCCATCAGTGCGGAGGTGGGGGACGCCATATATTTT.

The rearrangement joins TRBV5-1 to TRBJ1-1; 8 bases align to TRBD1. V lost 3 bases and J lost 5; bases outside the gene matches: 6. From germline, CDR1 is SGHRS and CDR2 YFSETQ. The CDR3 sequence is 14 residues long. The DNA for the CDR3 is TGCGCCAGCAGCTCGGACAGGGCCCAGACTGAAGCTTTCTTT. Its translation is CASSSDRAQTEAFF.

This clone was observed a few times. The V gene is TRBV9, the J gene TRBJ1-1; no firm D call. The CDR3 length is 15 residues. V was cut by 6 bases and J by 5 bases, with 20 bases left in between. CDR1 SGDLS and CDR2 YYNGEE come from the germline V gene. CDR3 nucleotide sequence: TGTGCCAGCAACCCGACCGGGCAGATGTGGACTGAAGCTTTCTTT. Its translation: CASNPTGQMWTEAFF.

The genes are TRBV27 and TRBJ1-6; D might be TRBD1 (6 bases). The V gene lost 3 bases and the J gene lost 7 bases, with 13 bases spanning the gap. The CDR3 is made up of 15 amino acids. From germline, CDR1 is MNHEY and CDR2 SMNVEV (reference sequence). The CDR3 reads CASSFGGALNSPLHF. DNA for the CDR3: TGTGCCAGCAGTTTCGGGGGGGCTCTAAATTCACCCCTCCACTTT.